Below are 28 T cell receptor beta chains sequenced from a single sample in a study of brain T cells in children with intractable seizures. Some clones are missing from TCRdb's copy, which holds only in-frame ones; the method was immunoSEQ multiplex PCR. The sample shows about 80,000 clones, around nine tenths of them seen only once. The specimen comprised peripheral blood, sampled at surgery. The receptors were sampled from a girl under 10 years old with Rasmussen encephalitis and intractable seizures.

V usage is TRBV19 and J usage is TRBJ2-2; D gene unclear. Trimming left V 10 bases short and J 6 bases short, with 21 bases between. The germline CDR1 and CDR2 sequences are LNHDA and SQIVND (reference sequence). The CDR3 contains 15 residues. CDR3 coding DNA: TGTGCCACCCACCCCCAGGTGTGGCGGTCCGGGGAGCTGTTTTTT. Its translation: CATHPQVWRSGELFF.

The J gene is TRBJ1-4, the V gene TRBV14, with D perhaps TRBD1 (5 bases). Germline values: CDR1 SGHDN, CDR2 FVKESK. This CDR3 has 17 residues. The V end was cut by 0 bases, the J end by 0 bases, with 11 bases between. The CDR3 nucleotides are TGTGCCAGCAGCCAAGATTCCCTGACAGCAACTAATGAAAAACTGTTTTTT. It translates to CASSQDSLTATNEKLFF. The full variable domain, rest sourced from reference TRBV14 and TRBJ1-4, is EAGVTQFPSHSVIEKGQTVTLRCDPISGHDNLYWYRRVMGKEIKFLLHFVKESKQDESGMPNNRFLAERTGGTYSTLKVQPAELEDSGVYFCASSQDSLTATNEKLFFGSGTQLSVL.

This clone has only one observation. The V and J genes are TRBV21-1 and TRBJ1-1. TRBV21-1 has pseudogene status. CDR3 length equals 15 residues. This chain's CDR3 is CASSKAEDQNTEAFF. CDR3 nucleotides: TGTGCCAGCAGCAAAGCGGAGGACCAGAACACTGAAGCTTTCTTT.

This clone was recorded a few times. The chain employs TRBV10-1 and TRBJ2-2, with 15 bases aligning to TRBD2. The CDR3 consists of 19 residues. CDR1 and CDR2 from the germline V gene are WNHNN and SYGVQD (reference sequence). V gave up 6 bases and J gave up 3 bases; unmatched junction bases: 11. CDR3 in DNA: TGCGCCAGCAGGAAACCGGGACTAGCGGGAGGACAGTACACCGGGGAGCTGTTTTTT. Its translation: CASRKPGLAGGQYTGELFF.

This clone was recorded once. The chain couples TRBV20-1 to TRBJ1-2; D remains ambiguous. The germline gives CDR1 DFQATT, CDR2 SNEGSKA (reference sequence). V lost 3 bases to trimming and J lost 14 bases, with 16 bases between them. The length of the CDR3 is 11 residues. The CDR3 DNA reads TGCAGTGCTAGGGTAACTGACGGGCGTACCTTC. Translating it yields CSARVTDGRTF.

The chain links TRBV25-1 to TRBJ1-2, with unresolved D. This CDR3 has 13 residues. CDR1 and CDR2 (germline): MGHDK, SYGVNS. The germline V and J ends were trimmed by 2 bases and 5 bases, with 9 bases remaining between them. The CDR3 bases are TGTGCCAGCAGTGAAGCAGGAATGTATGGCTACACCTTC. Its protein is CASSEAGMYGYTF.

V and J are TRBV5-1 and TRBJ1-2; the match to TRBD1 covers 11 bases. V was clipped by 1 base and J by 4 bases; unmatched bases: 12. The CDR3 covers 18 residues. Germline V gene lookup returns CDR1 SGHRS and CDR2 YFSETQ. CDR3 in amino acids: CASSLSTGQGVLFYGYTF. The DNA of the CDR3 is TGCGCCAGCAGCTTGAGCACGGGACAGGGGGTACTATTCTATGGCTACACCTTC.

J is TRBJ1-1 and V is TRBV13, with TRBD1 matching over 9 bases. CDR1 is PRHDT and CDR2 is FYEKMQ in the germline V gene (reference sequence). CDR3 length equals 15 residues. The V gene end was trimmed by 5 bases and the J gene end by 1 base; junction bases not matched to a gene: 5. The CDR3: CASSRDRAPNTEAFF. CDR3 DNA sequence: TGTGCCAGCAGCCGGGACAGGGCCCCGAACACTGAAGCTTTCTTT.

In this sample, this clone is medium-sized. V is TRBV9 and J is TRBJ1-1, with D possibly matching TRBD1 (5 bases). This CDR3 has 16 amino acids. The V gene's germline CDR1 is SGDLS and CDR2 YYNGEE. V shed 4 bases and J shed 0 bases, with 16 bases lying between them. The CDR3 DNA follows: TGTGCCAGCAGCCCAGGGACGGCGTCCATGAACACTGAAGCTTTCTTT. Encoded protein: CASSPGTASMNTEAFF.

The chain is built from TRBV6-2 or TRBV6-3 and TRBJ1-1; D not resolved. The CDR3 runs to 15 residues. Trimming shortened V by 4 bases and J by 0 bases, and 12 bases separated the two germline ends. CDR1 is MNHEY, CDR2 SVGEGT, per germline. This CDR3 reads CASSSLTPMNTEAFF. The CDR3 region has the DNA TGTGCCAGCAGTTCGCTGACACCCATGAACACTGAAGCTTTCTTT.

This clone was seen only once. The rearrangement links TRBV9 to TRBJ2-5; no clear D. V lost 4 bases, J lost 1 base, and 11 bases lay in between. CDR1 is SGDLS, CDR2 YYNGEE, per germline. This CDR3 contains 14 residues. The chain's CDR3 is CASSSRGVQETQYF. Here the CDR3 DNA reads TGTGCCAGCAGCTCCCGAGGAGTCCAAGAGACCCAGTACTTC. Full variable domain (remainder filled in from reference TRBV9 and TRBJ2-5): DSGVTQTPKHLITATGQRVTLRCSPRSGDLSVYWYQQSLDQGLQFLIQYYNGEERAKGNILERFSAQQFPDLHSELNLSSLELGDSALYFCASSSRGVQETQYFGPGTRLLVL.

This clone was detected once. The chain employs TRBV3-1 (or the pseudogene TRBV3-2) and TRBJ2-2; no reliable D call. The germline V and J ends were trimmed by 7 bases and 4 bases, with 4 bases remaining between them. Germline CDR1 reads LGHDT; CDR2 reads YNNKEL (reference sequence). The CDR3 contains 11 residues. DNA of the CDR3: TGTGCCAGCAAGGGCACCGGGGAGCTGTTTTTT. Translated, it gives CASKGTGELFF.

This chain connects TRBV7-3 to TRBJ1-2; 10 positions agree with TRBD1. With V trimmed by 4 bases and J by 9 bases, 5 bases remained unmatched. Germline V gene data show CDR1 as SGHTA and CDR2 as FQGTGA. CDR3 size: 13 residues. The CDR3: CASSSTGGGSYTF. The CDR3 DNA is TGTGCCAGCAGCTCGACAGGGGGCGGGAGCTACACCTTC.

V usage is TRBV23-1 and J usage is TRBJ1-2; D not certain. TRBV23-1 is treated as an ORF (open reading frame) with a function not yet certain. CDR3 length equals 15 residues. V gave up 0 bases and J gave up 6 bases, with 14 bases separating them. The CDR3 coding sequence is TGCGCCAGCAGTCAATCTTTTTGCCTCTACCATGGCTACACCTTC. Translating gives CASSQSFCLYHGYTF.

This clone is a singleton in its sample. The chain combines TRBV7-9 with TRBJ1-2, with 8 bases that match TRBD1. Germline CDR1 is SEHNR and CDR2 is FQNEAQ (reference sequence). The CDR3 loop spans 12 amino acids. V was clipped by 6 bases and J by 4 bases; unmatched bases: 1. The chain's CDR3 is CASRTGVYGYTF. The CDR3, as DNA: TGTGCCAGCAGGACAGGGGTCTATGGCTACACCTTC.

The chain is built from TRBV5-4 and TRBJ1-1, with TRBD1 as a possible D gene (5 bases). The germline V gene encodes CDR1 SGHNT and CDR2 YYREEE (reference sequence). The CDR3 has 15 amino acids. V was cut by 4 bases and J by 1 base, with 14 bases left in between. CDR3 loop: CASSRGGRKNTEAFF. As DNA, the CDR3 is TGTGCCAGCAGCCGGGGCGGACGCAAGAACACTGAAGCTTTCTTT.

The CDR3 DNA is TGTGCCAGCAAGGGAAGGTCTAGCGACTACGAGCAGTACTTC. This codes for CASKGRSSDYEQYF. J is TRBJ2-7 and V is TRBV27; D is perhaps TRBD2 (6 bases). With 7 bases removed from V and 3 bases from J, the gap between germline ends came to 16 bases. The CDR3 consists of 14 residues. CDR1 and CDR2 from the germline V gene are MNHEY and SMNVEV (reference sequence).

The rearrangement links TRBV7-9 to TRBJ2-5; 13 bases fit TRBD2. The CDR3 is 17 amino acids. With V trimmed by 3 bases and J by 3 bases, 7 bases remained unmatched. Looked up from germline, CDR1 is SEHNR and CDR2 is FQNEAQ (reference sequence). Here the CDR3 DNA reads TGTGCCAGCAGCTTCCCCACAGGACTAGCGGGAGAAGAGACCCAGTACTTC. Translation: CASSFPTGLAGEETQYF.

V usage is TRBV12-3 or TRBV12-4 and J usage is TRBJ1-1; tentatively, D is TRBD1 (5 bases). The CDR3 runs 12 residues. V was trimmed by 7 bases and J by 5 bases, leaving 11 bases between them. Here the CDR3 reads CASTSRVTEAFF. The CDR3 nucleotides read TGTGCCAGCACCTCCAGGGTGACTGAAGCTTTCTTT.

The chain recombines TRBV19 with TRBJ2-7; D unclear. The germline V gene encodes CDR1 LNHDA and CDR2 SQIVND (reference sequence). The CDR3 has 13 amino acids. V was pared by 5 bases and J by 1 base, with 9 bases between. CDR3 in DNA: TGTGCCAGTAGTCTCCGGGCATCCTACGAGCAGTACTTC. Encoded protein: CASSLRASYEQYF.

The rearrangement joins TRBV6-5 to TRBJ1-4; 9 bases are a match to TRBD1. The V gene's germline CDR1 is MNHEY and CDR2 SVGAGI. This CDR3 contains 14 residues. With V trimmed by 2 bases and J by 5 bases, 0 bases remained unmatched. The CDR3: CASSYDRGNEKLFF. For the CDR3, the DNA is TGTGCCAGCAGTTACGACAGGGGGAATGAAAAACTGTTTTTT.

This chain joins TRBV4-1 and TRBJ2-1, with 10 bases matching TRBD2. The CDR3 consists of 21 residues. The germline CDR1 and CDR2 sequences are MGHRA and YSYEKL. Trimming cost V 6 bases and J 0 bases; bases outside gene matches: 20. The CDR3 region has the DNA TGCGCCAGCAGTTTAGGGGCTAGCGGGAGTATGAGCTTTAGCTCCTACAATGAGCAGTTCTTC. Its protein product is CASSLGASGSMSFSSYNEQFF.

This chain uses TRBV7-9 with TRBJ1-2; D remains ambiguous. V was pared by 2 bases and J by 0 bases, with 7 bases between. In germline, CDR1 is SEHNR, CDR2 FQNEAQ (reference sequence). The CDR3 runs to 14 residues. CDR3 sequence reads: CASSLSGTNYGYTF. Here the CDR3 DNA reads TGTGCCAGCAGCTTATCCGGAACTAACTATGGCTACACCTTC.

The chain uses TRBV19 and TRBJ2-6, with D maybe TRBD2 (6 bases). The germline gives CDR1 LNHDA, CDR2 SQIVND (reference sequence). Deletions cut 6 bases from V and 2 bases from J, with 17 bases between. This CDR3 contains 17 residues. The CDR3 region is CASSLTLRGTGANVLTF. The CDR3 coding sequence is TGTGCCAGTAGCCTCACCCTCCGGGGGACTGGGGCCAACGTCCTGACTTTC.

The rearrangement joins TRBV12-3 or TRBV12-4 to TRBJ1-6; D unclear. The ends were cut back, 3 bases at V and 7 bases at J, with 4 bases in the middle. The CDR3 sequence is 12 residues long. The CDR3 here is CASSFGNSPLHF. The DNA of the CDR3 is TGTGCCAGCAGTTTCGGGAATTCACCCCTCCACTTT.

CDR3 in amino acids: CATSQTFAQETQYF. The CDR3 bases are TGTGCCACCAGCCAGACATTTGCCCAAGAGACCCAGTACTTC. The gene calls are TRBV24-1 and TRBJ2-5, with no clear D. Trimming removed 7 bases from V and 1 base from J, with 12 bases in between. This CDR3 is built from 14 residues. The germline CDR1 and CDR2 sequences are KGHDR and SFDVKD.

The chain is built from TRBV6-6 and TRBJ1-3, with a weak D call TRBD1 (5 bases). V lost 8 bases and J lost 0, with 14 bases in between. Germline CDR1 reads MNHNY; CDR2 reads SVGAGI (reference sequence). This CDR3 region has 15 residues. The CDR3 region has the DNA TGTGCCAGCTCTCCCCGACAGACCTCTGGAAACACCATATATTTT. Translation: CASSPRQTSGNTIYF.

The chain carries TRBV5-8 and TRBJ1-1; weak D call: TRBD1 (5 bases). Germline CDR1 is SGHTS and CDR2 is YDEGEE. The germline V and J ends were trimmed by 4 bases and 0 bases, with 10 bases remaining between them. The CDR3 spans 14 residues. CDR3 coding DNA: TGTGCCAGCAGCCGCGGCAGGGTGAACACTGAAGCTTTCTTT. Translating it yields CASSRGRVNTEAFF.